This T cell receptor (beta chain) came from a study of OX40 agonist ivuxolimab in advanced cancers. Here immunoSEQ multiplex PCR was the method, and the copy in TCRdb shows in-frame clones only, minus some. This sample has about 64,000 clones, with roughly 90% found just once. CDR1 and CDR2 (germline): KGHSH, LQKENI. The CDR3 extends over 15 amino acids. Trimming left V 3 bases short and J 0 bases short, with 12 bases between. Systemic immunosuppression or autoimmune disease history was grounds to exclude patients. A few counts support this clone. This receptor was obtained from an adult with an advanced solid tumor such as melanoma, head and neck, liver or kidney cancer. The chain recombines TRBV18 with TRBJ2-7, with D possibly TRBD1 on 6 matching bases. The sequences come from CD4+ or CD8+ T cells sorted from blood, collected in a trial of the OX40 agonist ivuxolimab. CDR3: CASSPARTVSYEQYF. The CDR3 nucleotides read TGTGCCAGCTCACCGGCTCGGACAGTCTCCTACGAGCAGTACTTC.